The 17 T cell receptor beta chains in this list originate from one sample, sequenced in a study of CD8 T cells in ankylosing spondylitis. Each CDR3 protein gets one entry after TCRdb re-called the 5' RACE reads with MiXCR. The data contain 150,000 to 200,000 distinct CDR3 sequences, roughly 13% of them seen just once; the ten biggest clones take up 11%. Sequencing was performed on blood, either unsorted or a sorted T cell fraction (not recorded which). The receptors come from a female donor with ankylosing spondylitis or in good health (not recorded which).

The sample holds many counts of this clonotype. The chain uses TRBV5-1 and TRBJ1-6, with 9 bases matching TRBD1. Per the germline V gene, CDR1 is SGHRS and CDR2 is YFSETQ. CDR3 size: 15 residues. Trimming took 4 bases from V and 7 from J; bases not matched to a gene: 6. In DNA, the CDR3 is TGCGCCAGCAGCGGAGGACAGGGGCTAAATTCACCCCTCCACTTT. Protein sequence: CASSGGQGLNSPLHF.

This clonotype was seen at least ten times. The chain links TRBV24-1 to TRBJ2-5, with a possible D match to TRBD1 (6 bases). This CDR3 has 14 residues. Per the germline V gene, CDR1 is KGHDR and CDR2 is SFDVKD. In nucleotides, the CDR3 is TGTGCATCGGAGGAAGGAGAGGGGGAAGAGACCCAGTACTTC. This translates into CASEEGEGEETQYF.

This clonotype was counted a few times. The rearrangement joins TRBV5-1 to TRBJ2-3; a weak D match, TRBD1 (5 bases). The germline gives CDR1 SGHRS, CDR2 YFSETQ. The CDR3 covers 15 residues. Between the trimmed V and J ends, which lost 1 base and 0 bases, there was a span of 9 bases. CDR3 bases: TGCGCCAGCAGCTTGTGGGCAGGGAGCACAGATACGCAGTATTTT. Its protein product is CASSLWAGSTDTQYF.

This rearrangement joins TRBV12-3 or TRBV12-4 to TRBJ2-4, with D maybe TRBD2 (7 bases). The length of the CDR3 is 15 residues. The V end lost 9 bases, the J end lost 1 base, and 16 bases lay between the germline ends. The CDR3 region has the DNA TGTGCCAGTTGCGCTGGGGGGGCCGCCAAAAACATTCAGTACTTC. It encodes CASCAGGAAKNIQYF.

This clonotype was found many times. This rearrangement joins TRBV20-1 to TRBJ2-7; D is unclear. CDR1 and CDR2 (germline): DFQATT, SNEGSKA (reference sequence). The CDR3 runs 11 residues. CDR3 protein: CNVKSPYEQYF. DNA for the CDR3: TGCAACGTTAAGTCTCCCTACGAGCAGTACTTC.

In DNA form, the CDR3 reads TGTGCCAGCAGCTTAGAGACAAGGCAGGTCAGCGGAGGGGAGAGGGATACGCAGTATTTT. Amino acids: CASSLETRQVSGGERDTQYF. The rearrangement links TRBV11-2 to TRBJ2-3; possibly TRBD2 for D (6 bases). The CDR3 is made up of 20 amino acids. Looked up from germline, CDR1 is SGHAT and CDR2 is FQNNGV. Trimming removed 0 bases from V and 6 bases from J, with 28 bases in between.

This clonotype was counted ten times or more. The chain is built from TRBV5-6 and TRBJ1-2, with TRBD1 matching 9 bases. V shed 4 bases and J 10 bases; nucleotides not matched to a gene: 14. This CDR3 spans 15 amino acids. The V gene's germline CDR1 is SGHDT and CDR2 YYEEEE. This CDR3 is CASSPQGQGNFYYTF. Written as DNA, the CDR3 is TGTGCCAGCAGCCCCCAGGGACAGGGCAATTTTTACTACACCTTC.

The J gene is TRBJ2-1, the V gene TRBV7-2; tentative D call: TRBD2 (6 bases). The CDR3 consists of 15 residues. Germline lookup yields CDR1 SGHTA and CDR2 FQGNSA. V was clipped by 2 bases and J by 0 bases, with 8 bases between them. This CDR3 is CASSLISGSYNEQFF. The CDR3 nucleotides read TGTGCCAGCAGCTTAATTAGCGGCTCCTACAATGAGCAGTTCTTC. Supplemented by reference TRBV7-2 and TRBJ2-1, the full variable domain reads GAGVSQSPSNKVTEKGKDVELRCDPISGHTALYWYRQSLGQGLEFLIYFQGNSAPDKSGLPSDRFSAERTGGSVSTLTIQRTQQEDSAVYLCASSLISGSYNEQFFGPGTRLTVL.

This clonotype was recorded many times. The chain joins TRBV28 to TRBJ2-1; TRBD2 agrees at 7 bases. The CDR3 sequence is 15 residues long. Germline V gives CDR1 MDHEN, CDR2 SYDVKM. V shed 8 bases, J shed 5 bases, and the junction held 12 bases outside the gene matches. The CDR3 protein is CASRVRASGNNEQFF. The CDR3 bases are TGTGCCAGCCGTGTTAGGGCTAGCGGAAACAATGAGCAGTTCTTC.

This clonotype was seen many times. CDR3 coding DNA: TGTGCCAGCAGCCCCTCCAGGGGGGGTGCGAACACCGGGGAGCTGTTTTTT. This codes for CASSPSRGGANTGELFF. The chain recombines TRBV7-9 with TRBJ2-2; perhaps D is TRBD1 or TRBD2 (7 bases each). The CDR3 length is 17 residues. Germline V gene sequence: CDR1 SEHNR, CDR2 FQNEAQ (reference sequence). Trimming pared 5 bases from V and 0 bases from J, leaving 16 bases between.

This clonotype has at least ten counts. The V gene is TRBV3-1, the J gene TRBJ1-1; 7 bases fit TRBD1. V lost 2 bases, J lost 7 bases, and 4 bases stayed unmatched. The CDR3 contains 13 residues. The germline V gene encodes CDR1 LGHDT and CDR2 YNNKEL (reference sequence). The CDR3 here is CASSQSRGGEAFF. The CDR3 DNA reads as TGTGCCAGCAGCCAAAGCAGGGGGGGTGAAGCTTTCTTT.

This clonotype was recorded at least ten times. V is TRBV20-1 and J is TRBJ1-2; 8 nucleotides match TRBD1. CDR1 and CDR2 (germline): DFQATT, SNEGSKA (reference sequence). The CDR3 has 12 amino acids. J was trimmed by 6 bases and V by 4 bases; bases with no gene match: 4. The CDR3 coding sequence is TGCAGTGCTACGGACAGGGCCAATGGCTACACCTTC. The encoded protein is CSATDRANGYTF.

This clonotype was detected many times. The CDR3 nucleotides are TGCGCCAGCAGCCAAGTTTCAGGACAGGGTGATGGCTACACCTTC. The encoded protein is CASSQVSGQGDGYTF. The V call is TRBV4-3, the J call TRBJ1-2; 8 positions match TRBD1. The germline V gene encodes CDR1 LGHNA and CDR2 YSLEER. J lost 6 bases, V lost 1 base, and 7 bases had no gene match. The CDR3 contains 15 residues.

This clonotype was seen repeatedly, ten times or more. This rearrangement joins TRBV28 to TRBJ2-3; D perhaps matches TRBD1 (6 bases). Germline CDR1 MDHEN, CDR2 SYDVKM. Trimming took off 6 bases at V and 4 bases at J, with 11 bases between the two ends. The CDR3 spans 13 residues. Written as DNA, the CDR3 is TGTGCCAGCAGCATAAGGGGGTCAGATACGCAGTATTTT. It yields the protein CASSIRGSDTQYF. Full variable domain (missing parts from reference TRBV28 and TRBJ2-3): DVKVTQSSRYLVKRTGEKVFLECVQDMDHENMFWYRQDPGLGLRLIYFSYDVKMKEKGDIPEGYSVSREKKERFSLILESASTNQTSMYLCASSIRGSDTQYFGPGTRLTVL.

This clonotype has at least ten counts. V and J are TRBV29-1 and TRBJ2-7, with D maybe TRBD2 (5 bases). CDR1 is SQVTM, CDR2 ANQGSEA, per germline. Trimming shortened V by 6 bases and J by 0 bases, and 9 bases separated the two germline ends. This CDR3 contains 12 residues. CDR3 bases: TGCAGCGTCCTCCGGGACTCCTACGAGCAGTACTTC. This gives the protein CSVLRDSYEQYF.

This clonotype was found many times. This chain joins TRBV10-3 and TRBJ2-7, with 10 bases identical to TRBD2. V lost 6 bases and J lost 0; bases outside the gene matches: 8. The CDR3 is made up of 16 amino acids. Germline loops: CDR1 ENHRY, CDR2 SYGVKD. In DNA form, the CDR3 reads TGTGCCATCAGGCCGGGACTAGCGAAGAGCTCCTACGAGCAGTACTTC. This gives the protein CAIRPGLAKSSYEQYF.

This clonotype was observed at least ten times. V usage is TRBV4-3 and J usage is TRBJ2-7; D is unclear. The germline V gene has CDR1 LGHNA and CDR2 YSLEER. CDR3 size: 13 residues. V lost 4 bases to trimming and J lost 4 bases, with 11 bases between them. The CDR3 DNA reads as TGCGCCAGCAGCCGCCACCACGGGTACGAGCAGTACTTC. Translated, it gives CASSRHHGYEQYF.